Listed here are 10 T cell receptor beta chains from one sample, sequenced in a study of naive and memory T cell subsets. Two oligonucleotides, mixed equimolar, formed the beta constant-region primer covering TRBC1 and TRBC2. TCRdb ran MiXCR on the UMI-ligation and nested PCR reads and lists one entry per CDR3 protein. This sample yields 120,000 to 150,000 distinct CDR3 sequences, of which 15% to 20% are seen a single time; approximately 0.15% belongs to the top ten. The source material was naive CD4+ T cells from blood. Receptors were obtained from a human donor in good health.

This clonotype was found many times. The chain recombines TRBV28 with TRBJ2-7, with D possibly called TRBD1 or TRBD2 (5 bases each). CDR3 length: 15 amino acids. Trimming stripped 7 bases from V and 4 bases from J, with 20 bases between. Germline V gene lookup returns CDR1 MDHEN and CDR2 SYDVKM. The CDR3 sequence is CASNEGPQWGYEQYF. For the CDR3, the DNA is TGTGCCAGCAATGAGGGGCCACAATGGGGTTACGAGCAGTACTTC. Variable domain in full (rest from reference TRBV28 and TRBJ2-7): DVKVTQSSRYLVKRTGEKVFLECVQDMDHENMFWYRQDPGLGLRLIYFSYDVKMKEKGDIPEGYSVSREKKERFSLILESASTNQTSMYLCASNEGPQWGYEQYFGPGTRLTVT.

In this sample, this clonotype turned up a few times. The gene calls are TRBV20-1 and TRBJ2-1, with no clear D. CDR3 length equals 14 residues. V was clipped by 3 bases and J by 4 bases, with 13 bases between them. Germline assignment: CDR1 DFQATT and CDR2 SNEGSKA (reference sequence). DNA for the CDR3: TGCAGTGCTAGGTCCTCGGCCGGTTACAATGAGCAGTTCTTC. This sequence encodes CSARSSAGYNEQFF.

CDR3 bases: TGCAGCGTTGAATTGGACCGGATCTGGGGACAAGGCGTGGATACGCAGTATTTT. This sequence encodes CSVELDRIWGQGVDTQYF. V and J are TRBV29-1 and TRBJ2-3, with D possibly being TRBD1 (6 bases). Trimming took 2 bases from V and 6 from J, leaving 27 bases between them. The CDR3 totals 18 residues. Per the germline V gene, CDR1 is SQVTM and CDR2 is ANQGSEA.

The rearrangement uses TRBV5-6 and TRBJ2-1; 7 bases map to TRBD2. This CDR3 is built from 14 residues. V shed 0 bases and J 9 bases; nucleotides not matched to a gene: 6. Germline values: CDR1 SGHDT, CDR2 YYEEEE. The CDR3 bases are TGTGCCAGCAGCTTGGAGGGAGGGCCGTTTGAGCAGTTCTTC. It yields the protein CASSLEGGPFEQFF. Filled out from reference TRBV5-6 and TRBJ2-1, the complete variable domain reads DAGVTQSPTHLIKTRGQQVTLRCSPKSGHDTVSWYQQALGQGPQFIFQYYEEEERQRGNFPDRFSGHQFPNYSSELNVNALLLGDSALYLCASSLEGGPFEQFFGPGTRLTVL.

The chain couples TRBV3-1 to TRBJ2-2; 13 bases fit TRBD2. This CDR3 has 15 residues. Unmatched junction bases numbered 1, after V lost 3 bases and J lost 6 bases. CDR1 is LGHDT and CDR2 is YNNKEL in the germline V gene (reference sequence). The CDR3 DNA reads as TGTGCCAGCAGCCAGGGACTAGCGGGACCCGGGGAGCTGTTTTTT. As protein: CASSQGLAGPGELFF.

The chain employs TRBV5-8 and TRBJ2-1; 10 bases agree with TRBD2. This CDR3 has 16 amino acids. Germline assignment: CDR1 SGHTS and CDR2 YDEGEE. The V segment lost 4 bases and the J segment 7 bases; nucleotides outside the gene matches: 11. In DNA, the CDR3 is TGTGCCAGCAGCCGTACCCTAGCGGGAGTTTCAAATGAGCAGTTCTTC. It encodes CASSRTLAGVSNEQFF.

This rearrangement joins TRBV2 to TRBJ2-7, with 8 bases that match TRBD1. The junction had 8 bases not matched to a gene; V was cut back by 5 bases and J by 2 bases. In germline, CDR1 is SNHLY, CDR2 FYNNEI. There are 15 residues in the CDR3. CDR3: CASSPKGQGPYEQYF. In nucleotides, the CDR3 is TGTGCCAGCAGTCCTAAAGGACAGGGTCCCTACGAGCAGTACTTC.

This clonotype was observed a few times. This sequence joins TRBV6-5 and TRBJ2-3; 11 bases are a match to TRBD2. Germline-derived CDR1 and CDR2 are MNHEY and SVGAGI. The CDR3 consists of 18 residues. Trimming removed 11 bases from V and 1 base from J; junction bases left unmatched: 17. CDR3 nucleotide sequence: TGTGCCTGCTTTTCGGAGACTAGCGGGAAGGGGGGCACAGATACGCAGTATTTT. Its protein product is CACFSETSGKGGTDTQYF.

In its sample, this clonotype was seen many times. This chain links TRBV20-1 with TRBJ2-1, with TRBD2 matching over 8 bases. CDR1 and CDR2 (germline): DFQATT, SNEGSKA (reference sequence). The CDR3 is made up of 15 amino acids. The ends lost 6 bases at V and 2 bases at J; junction bases unmatched: 9. The CDR3 loop is CSATPTSGTYNEQFF. For the CDR3, the DNA is TGCAGTGCGACTCCTACTAGCGGTACCTACAATGAGCAGTTCTTC.

The chain employs TRBV2 and TRBJ2-1; 12 bases fit TRBD1. Germline V gene sequence: CDR1 SNHLY, CDR2 FYNNEI. With V trimmed by 7 bases and J by 6 bases, 10 bases remained unmatched. The CDR3 is 16 residues long. In DNA form, the CDR3 reads TGTGCCAGCACTCGAGGGGGACAGGGGGCGTTCAATGAGCAGTTCTTC. This gives the protein CASTRGGQGAFNEQFF.